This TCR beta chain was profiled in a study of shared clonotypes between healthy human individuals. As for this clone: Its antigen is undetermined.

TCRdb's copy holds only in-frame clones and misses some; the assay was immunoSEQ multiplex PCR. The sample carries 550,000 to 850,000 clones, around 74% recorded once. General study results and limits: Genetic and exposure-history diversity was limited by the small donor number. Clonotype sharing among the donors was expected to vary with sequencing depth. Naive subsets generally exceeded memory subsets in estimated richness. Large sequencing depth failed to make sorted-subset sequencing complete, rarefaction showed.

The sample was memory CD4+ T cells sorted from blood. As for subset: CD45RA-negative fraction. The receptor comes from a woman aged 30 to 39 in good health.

CDR3 in amino acids: CASSRGLTSGTNEKLFF. The CDR3 nucleotides read TGTGCCAGCAGCCGGGGACTTACGAGCGGAACTAATGAAAAACTGTTTTTT. The chain combines TRBV28 with TRBJ1-4, with D tentatively TRBD1 (5 bases). Germline-derived CDR1 and CDR2 are MDHEN and SYDVKM. Trimming removed 6 bases from V and 1 base from J, with 18 bases in between. The CDR3 is 17 amino acids.